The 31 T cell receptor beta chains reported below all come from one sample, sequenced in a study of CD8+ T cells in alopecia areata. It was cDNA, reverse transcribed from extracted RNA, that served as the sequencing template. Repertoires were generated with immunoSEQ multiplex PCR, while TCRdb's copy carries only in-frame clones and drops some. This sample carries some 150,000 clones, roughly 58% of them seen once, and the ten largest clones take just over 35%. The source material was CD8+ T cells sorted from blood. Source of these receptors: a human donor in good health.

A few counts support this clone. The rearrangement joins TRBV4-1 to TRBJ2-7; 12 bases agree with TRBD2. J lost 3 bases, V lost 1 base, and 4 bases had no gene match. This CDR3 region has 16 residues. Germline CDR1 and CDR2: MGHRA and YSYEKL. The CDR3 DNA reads TGCGCCAGCAGCCAAGGACTAGCGGGAGAGTTCTACGAGCAGTACTTC. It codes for CASSQGLAGEFYEQYF.

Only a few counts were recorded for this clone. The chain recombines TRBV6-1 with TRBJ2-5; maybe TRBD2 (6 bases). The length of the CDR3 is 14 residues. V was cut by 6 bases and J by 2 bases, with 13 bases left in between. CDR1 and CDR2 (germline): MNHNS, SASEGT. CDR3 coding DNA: TGTGCCAGCAGCTATCGGGGGAGTCAAGAGACCCAGTACTTC. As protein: CASSYRGSQETQYF.

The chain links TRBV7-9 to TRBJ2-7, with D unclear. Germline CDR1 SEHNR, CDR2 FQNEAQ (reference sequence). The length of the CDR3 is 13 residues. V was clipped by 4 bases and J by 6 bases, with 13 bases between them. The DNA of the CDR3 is TGTGCCAGCAGCTCCGACCCGCGTAGCGAGCAGTACTTC. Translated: CASSSDPRSEQYF.

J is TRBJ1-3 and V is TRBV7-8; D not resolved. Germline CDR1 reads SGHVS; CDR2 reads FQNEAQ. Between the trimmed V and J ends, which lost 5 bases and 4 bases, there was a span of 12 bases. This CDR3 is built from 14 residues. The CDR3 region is CASSHSGVGNTIYF. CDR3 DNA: TGTGCCAGCAGCCATTCGGGAGTCGGAAACACCATATATTTT.

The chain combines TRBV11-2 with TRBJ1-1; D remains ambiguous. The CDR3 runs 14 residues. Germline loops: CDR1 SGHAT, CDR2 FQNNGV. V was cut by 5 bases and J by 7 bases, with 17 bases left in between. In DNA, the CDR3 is TGTGCCAGCAGCCGGCCGGCGCCGGACGGTGAAGCTTTCTTT. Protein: CASSRPAPDGEAFF.

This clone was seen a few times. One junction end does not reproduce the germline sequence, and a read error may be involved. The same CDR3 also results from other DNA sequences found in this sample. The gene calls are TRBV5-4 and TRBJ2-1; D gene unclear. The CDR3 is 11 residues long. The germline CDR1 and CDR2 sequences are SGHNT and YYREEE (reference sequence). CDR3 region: CASSAHNEQFF. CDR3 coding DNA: TGCGCCAGCAGCGCCCACAATGAGCAGTTCTTC. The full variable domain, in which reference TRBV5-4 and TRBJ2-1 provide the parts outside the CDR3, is ETGVTQSPTHLIKTRGQQVTLRCSSQSGHNTVSWYQQALGQGPQFIFQYYREEENGRGNFPPRFSGLQFPNYSSELNVNALELDDSALYLCASSAHNEQFFGPGTRLTVL.

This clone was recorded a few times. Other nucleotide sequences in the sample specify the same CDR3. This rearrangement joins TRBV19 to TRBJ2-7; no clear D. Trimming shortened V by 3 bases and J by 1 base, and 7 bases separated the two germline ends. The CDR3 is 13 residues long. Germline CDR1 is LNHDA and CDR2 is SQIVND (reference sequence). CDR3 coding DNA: TGTGCCAGTAGTATCGGCAGTTCCTACGAGCAGTACTTC. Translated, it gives CASSIGSSYEQYF.

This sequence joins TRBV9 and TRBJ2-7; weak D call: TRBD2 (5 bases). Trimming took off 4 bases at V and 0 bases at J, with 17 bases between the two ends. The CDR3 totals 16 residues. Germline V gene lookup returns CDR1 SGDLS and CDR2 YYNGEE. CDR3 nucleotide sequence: TGTGCCAGCAGCTCGAACCCTCAGGAGGACTCCTACGAGCAGTACTTC. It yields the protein CASSSNPQEDSYEQYF. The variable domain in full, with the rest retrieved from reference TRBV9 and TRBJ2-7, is DSGVTQTPKHLITATGQRVTLRCSPRSGDLSVYWYQQSLDQGLQFLIQYYNGEERAKGNILERFSAQQFPDLHSELNLSSLELGDSALYFCASSSNPQEDSYEQYFGPGTRLTVT.

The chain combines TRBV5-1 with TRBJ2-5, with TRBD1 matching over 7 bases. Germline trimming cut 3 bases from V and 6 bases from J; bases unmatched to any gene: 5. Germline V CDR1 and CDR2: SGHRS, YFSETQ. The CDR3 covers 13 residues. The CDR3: CASSYRQGQTQYF. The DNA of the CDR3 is TGCGCCAGCAGCTACCGACAGGGTCAGACCCAGTACTTC. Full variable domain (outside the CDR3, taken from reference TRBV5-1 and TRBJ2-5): KAGVTQTPRYLIKTRGQQVTLSCSPISGHRSVSWYQQTPGQGLQFLFEYFSETQRNKGNFPGRFSGRQFSNSRSEMNVSTLELGDSALYLCASSYRQGQTQYFGPGTRLLVL.

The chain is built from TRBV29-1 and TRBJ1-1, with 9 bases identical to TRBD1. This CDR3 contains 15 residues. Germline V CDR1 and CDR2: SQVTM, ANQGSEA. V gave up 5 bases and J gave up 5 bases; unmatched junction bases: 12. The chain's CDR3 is CSVLSTTGGWTEAFF. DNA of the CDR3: TGCAGCGTTTTATCGACGACAGGGGGGTGGACTGAAGCTTTCTTT.

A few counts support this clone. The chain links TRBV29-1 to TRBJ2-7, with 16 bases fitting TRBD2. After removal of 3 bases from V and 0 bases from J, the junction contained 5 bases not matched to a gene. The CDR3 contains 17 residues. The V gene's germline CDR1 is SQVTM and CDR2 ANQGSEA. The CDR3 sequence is CSVEGLAGGKSSYEQYF. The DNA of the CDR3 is TGCAGCGTTGAGGGACTAGCGGGAGGGAAGAGCTCCTACGAGCAGTACTTC.

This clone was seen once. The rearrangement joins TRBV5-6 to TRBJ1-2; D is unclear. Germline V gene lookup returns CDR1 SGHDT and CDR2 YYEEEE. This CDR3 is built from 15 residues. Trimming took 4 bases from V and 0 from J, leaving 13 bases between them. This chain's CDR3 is CASSPDPLANYGYTF. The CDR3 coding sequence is TGTGCCAGCAGCCCGGACCCTTTAGCTAACTATGGCTACACCTTC.

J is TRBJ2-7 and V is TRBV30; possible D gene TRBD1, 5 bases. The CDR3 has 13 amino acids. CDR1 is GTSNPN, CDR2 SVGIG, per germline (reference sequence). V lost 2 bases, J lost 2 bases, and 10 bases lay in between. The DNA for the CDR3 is TGTGCCTGGAGTTCTGAGGACACCTACGAGCAGTACTTC. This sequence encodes CAWSSEDTYEQYF.

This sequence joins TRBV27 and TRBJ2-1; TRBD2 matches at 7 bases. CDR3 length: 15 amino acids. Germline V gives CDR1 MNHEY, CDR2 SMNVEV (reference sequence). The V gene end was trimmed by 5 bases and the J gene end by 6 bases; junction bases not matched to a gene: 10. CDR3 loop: CASSPLAGAPNEQFF. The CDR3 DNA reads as TGTGCCAGCAGTCCCCTCGCGGGAGCGCCCAATGAGCAGTTCTTC.

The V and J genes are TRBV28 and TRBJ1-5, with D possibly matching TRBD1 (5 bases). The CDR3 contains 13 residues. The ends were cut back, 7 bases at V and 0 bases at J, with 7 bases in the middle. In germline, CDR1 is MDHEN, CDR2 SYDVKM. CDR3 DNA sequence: TGTGCCAGCATGAGGGGTAGCAATCAGCCCCAGCATTTT. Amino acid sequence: CASMRGSNQPQHF.

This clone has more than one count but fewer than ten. CDR3 sequence reads: CASSYLWTPQETQYF. CDR3 nucleotides: TGTGCCAGCAGTTACCTTTGGACACCTCAAGAGACCCAGTACTTC. This chain connects TRBV28 to TRBJ2-5; TRBD1 might be the D (5 bases). The CDR3 runs 15 residues. Germline V gives CDR1 MDHEN, CDR2 SYDVKM. V was shortened by 4 bases and J by 2 bases, with 14 bases between the two germline ends. Together with reference TRBV28 and TRBJ2-5, the CDR3 gives the full variable domain: DVKVTQSSRYLVKRTGEKVFLECVQDMDHENMFWYRQDPGLGLRLIYFSYDVKMKEKGDIPEGYSVSREKKERFSLILESASTNQTSMYLCASSYLWTPQETQYFGPGTRLLVL.

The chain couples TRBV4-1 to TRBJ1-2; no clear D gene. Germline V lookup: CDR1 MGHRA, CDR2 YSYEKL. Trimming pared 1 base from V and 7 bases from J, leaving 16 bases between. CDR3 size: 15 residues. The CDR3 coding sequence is TGCGCCAGCAGCCAAGTTCGGAGGGATGCCGGTGGCTACACCTTC. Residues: CASSQVRRDAGGYTF.

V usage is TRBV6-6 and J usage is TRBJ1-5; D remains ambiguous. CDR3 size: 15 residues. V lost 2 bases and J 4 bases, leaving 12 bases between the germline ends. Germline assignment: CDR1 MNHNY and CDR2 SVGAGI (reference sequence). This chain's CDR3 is CASSYPSQENQPQHF. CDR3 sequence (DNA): TGTGCCAGCAGTTACCCGAGTCAAGAGAATCAGCCCCAGCATTTT.

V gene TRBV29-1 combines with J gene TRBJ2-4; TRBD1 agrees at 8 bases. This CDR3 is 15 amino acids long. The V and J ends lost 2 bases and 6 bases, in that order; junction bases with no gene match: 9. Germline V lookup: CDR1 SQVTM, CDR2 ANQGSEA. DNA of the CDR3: TGCAGCGTTGAAATCCCCAGTGGACAGGGAAACATTCAGTACTTC. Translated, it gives CSVEIPSGQGNIQYF.

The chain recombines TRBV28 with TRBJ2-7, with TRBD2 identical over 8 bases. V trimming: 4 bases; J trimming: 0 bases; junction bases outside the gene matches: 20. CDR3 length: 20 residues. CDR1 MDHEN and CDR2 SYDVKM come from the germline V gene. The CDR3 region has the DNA TGTGCCAGCAGTTCCCGGGGGGGCGGGAGGTCCTCCACTAGCTCCTACGAGCAGTACTTC. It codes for CASSSRGGGRSSTSSYEQYF.

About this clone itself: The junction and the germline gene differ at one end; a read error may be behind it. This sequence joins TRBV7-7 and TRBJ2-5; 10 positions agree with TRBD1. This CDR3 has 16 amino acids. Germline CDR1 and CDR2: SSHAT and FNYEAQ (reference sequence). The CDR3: CASSLARDRGKETQYF. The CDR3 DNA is TGTGCTAGCAGCTTAGCCCGGGACAGGGGAAAAGAGACCCAGTACTTC.

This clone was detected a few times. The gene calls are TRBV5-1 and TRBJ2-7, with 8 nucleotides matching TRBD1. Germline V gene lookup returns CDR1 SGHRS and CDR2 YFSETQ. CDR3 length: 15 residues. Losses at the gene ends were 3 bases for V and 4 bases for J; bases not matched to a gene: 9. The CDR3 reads CASSWVADREYEQYF. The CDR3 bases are TGCGCCAGCAGCTGGGTAGCGGACAGGGAGTACGAGCAGTACTTC.

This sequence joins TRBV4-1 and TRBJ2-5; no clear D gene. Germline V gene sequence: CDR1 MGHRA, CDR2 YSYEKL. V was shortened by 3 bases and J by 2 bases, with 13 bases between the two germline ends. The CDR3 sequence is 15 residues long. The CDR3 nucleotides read TGCGCCAGCAGCCAGGCATCGGGCCGACAAGAGACCCAGTACTTC. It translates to CASSQASGRQETQYF.

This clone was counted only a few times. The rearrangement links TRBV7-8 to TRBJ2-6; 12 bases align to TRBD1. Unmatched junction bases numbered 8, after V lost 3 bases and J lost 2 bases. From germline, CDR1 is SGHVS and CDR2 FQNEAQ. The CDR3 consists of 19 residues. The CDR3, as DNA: TGTGCCAGCAGCTTTTCCCCGGGGACAGGGGGCGCTGGGGCCAACGTCCTGACTTTC. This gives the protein CASSFSPGTGGAGANVLTF.

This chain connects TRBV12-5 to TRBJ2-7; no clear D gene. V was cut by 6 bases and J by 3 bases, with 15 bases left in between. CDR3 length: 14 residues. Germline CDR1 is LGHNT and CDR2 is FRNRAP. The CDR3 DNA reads TGTGCTAGTGGACTACTTGGCCCCGGCTACGAGCAGTACTTC. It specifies CASGLLGPGYEQYF.

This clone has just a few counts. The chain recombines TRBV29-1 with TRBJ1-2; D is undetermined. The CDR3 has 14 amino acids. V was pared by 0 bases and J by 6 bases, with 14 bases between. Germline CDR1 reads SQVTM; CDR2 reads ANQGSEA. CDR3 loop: CSVEDRAGLDGYTF. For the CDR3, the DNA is TGCAGCGTTGAAGATCGGGCAGGTCTCGATGGCTACACCTTC.

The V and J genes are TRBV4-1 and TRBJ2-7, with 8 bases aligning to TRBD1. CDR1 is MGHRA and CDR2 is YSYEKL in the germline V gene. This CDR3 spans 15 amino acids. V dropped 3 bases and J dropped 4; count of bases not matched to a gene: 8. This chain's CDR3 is CASSQTQGARYEQYF. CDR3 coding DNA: TGCGCCAGCAGCCAGACTCAGGGGGCAAGGTACGAGCAGTACTTC.

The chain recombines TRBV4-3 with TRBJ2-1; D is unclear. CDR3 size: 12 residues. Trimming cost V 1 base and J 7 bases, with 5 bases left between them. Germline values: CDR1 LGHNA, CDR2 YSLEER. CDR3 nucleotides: TGCGCCAGCAGCCAAGTCGGAAATGAGCAGTTCTTC. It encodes CASSQVGNEQFF.

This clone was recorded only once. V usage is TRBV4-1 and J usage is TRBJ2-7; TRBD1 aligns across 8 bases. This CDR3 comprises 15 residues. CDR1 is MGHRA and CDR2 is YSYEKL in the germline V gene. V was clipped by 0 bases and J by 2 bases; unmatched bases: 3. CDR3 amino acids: CASSQETGVAYEQYF. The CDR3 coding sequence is TGCGCCAGCAGCCAAGAGACAGGGGTGGCCTACGAGCAGTACTTC.

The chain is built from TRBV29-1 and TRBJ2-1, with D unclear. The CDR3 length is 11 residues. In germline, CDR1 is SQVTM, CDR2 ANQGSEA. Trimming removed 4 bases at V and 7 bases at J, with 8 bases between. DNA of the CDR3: TGCAGCGTTGGCCCCCATAATGAGCAGTTCTTC. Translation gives CSVGPHNEQFF.

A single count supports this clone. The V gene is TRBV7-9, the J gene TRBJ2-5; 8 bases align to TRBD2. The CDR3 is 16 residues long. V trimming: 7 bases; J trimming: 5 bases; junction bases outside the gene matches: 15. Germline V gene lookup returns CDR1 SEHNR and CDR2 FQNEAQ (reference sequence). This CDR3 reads CASNQRRGRIVETQYF. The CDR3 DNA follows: TGTGCCAGCAACCAGCGCCGCGGGAGGATAGTTGAGACCCAGTACTTC.